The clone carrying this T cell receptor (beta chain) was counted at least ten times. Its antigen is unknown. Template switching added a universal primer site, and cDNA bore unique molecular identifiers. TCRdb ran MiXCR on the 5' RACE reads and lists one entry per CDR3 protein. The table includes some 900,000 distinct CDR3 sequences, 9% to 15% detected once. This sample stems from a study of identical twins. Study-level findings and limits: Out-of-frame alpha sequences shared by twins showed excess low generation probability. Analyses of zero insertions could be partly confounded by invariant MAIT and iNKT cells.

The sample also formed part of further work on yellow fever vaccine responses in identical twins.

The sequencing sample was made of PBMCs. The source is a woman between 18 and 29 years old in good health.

The CDR3 sequence: CASSQDERSYYGYTF. As DNA, the CDR3 is TGCGCCAGCAGCCAAGATGAGCGCTCTTACTATGGCTACACCTTC. The chain couples TRBV4-1 to TRBJ1-2; D not resolved. The ends were cut back, 0 bases at V and 3 bases at J, with 11 bases in the middle. The CDR3 is 15 amino acids. Germline-derived CDR1 and CDR2 are MGHRA and YSYEKL.